The source of this T cell receptor (beta chain) is a study of human T cells and chemical hapten exposure. In this sample, this clonotype turned up many times. One entry per CDR3 protein results from TCRdb running MiXCR on the RACE reads. This sample has 65,000 to 100,000 distinct CDR3 sequences; less than 8% occur once, and the top ten carry 1.3%. The time point here: patch test 2, 6 weeks after DPC sensitization. Sample treatment: therapeutic diphenylcyclopropenone sensitization with weekly scalp DPC. The starting material, unfractionated whole blood, was used for total RNA extraction. CDR3 length: 12 residues. Germline CDR1 and CDR2: DFQATT and SNEGSKA (reference sequence). The germline V and J ends were trimmed by 1 base and 5 bases, with 8 bases remaining between them.

The receptor's source is a woman in her 30s with alopecia areata. Some clones in this sample may be carry-over from other donors' samples. The rearrangement uses TRBV20-1 and TRBJ1-1; no clear D gene. The sample consisted of whole blood, taken in connection with sensitization to the hapten diphenylcyclopropenone (DPC). The CDR3 DNA reads as TGCAGTGCTAGAGGGGTACGGACTGAAGCTTTCTTT. It codes for CSARGVRTEAFF.